This T cell receptor (beta chain) is from a study of T cell changes during pregnancy in multiple sclerosis (dated by TCRdb to the late 2010s). Concerning the study at large: The study examined how the T cell repertoire changed over the course of pregnancy in women with multiple sclerosis.

Concerning this clone itself: Its antigen remains unidentified. Per-base quality was not reported, and no clone a single base away is much larger than it.

Library preparation used the immunoSEQ multiplex PCR assay. TCRdb's version of the immuneACCESS table is confined to in-frame rearrangements and falls short of the full clone set. An unresolved V gene accounts for under half of the shortfall where checked; the remainder is of unknown origin. A total of 30,000 to 50,000 clones appear in this sample, roughly nine tenths of them only once. About 0.42% of the sample goes to the ten largest clones. This clonotype originated in a female donor in good health, enrolled as a control in a pregnancy study. The starting material was CD4+ T cells from peripheral blood mononuclear cells, obtained in the third trimester of pregnancy.

The CDR3 protein: CASTTNPGTAQETQYF. The nucleotide sequence is given as TGTGCCAGCACCACAAACCCCGGGACAGCGCAAGAGACCCAGTACTTC. The chain links TRBV7-2 with TRBJ2-5; TRBD1 agrees with 7 junctional bases. The junction shows trimming of 7 bases on V and 2 bases on J, and the gene matches do not reach 13 bases of it. The CDR3 runs 16 amino acids, cysteine and phenylalanine included. The DNA shown is the 48-base CDR3, in frame from base 1. CDR1 and CDR2 are read off the germline V gene as SGHTA and FQGNSA. Beyond the CDR3, the reference TRBV7-2 and TRBJ2-5 genes provide the residues; the full variable domain reads: GAGVSQSPSNKVTEKGKDVELRCDPISGHTALYWYRQSLGQGLEFLIYFQGNSAPDKSGLPSDRFSAERTGGSVSTLTIQRTQQEDSAVYLCASTTNPGTAQETQYFGPGTRLLVL.